This T cell receptor (beta chain) emerged from a study of CD8+ T cells in alopecia areata. Sequencing templates came from extracted RNA that was reverse transcribed into cDNA. Sequencing used immunoSEQ multiplex PCR; TCRdb keeps in-frame clones, though not all of them. The data contain 90,000 to 130,000 clones, about three fifths of them singletons. Overall study results and limits: Persistence during tofacitinib was seen for many expanded lesional clones in scalp and blood. For patients receiving tofacitinib, scalp clonality and expanded CD8+ clones among the top 100 significantly decreased.

Regarding treatment: oral pan-JAK inhibitor, 5-10 mg twice daily. This clone was observed a handful of times. Antigen: not known. Other DNA sequences within the sample encode an identical CDR3. The input for sequencing was CD8+ T cells sorted from blood, taken at week 24, from a patient treated with tofacitinib. The sequence came from a human donor with alopecia areata.

For the CDR3, the DNA is TGTGCCAGCAGCTTAGGGGGGTTGGAGCAGTACTTC. Protein product: CASSLGGLEQYF. V and J are TRBV7-9 and TRBJ2-7; tentatively, D is TRBD1 or TRBD2 (5 bases each). Per the germline V gene, CDR1 is SEHNR and CDR2 is FQNEAQ (reference sequence). Trimming shortened V by 1 base and J by 7 bases, and 8 bases separated the two germline ends. The CDR3 length is 12 residues.